This TCR beta chain was captured in a study of OX40 agonist ivuxolimab in advanced cancers. Describing the broader study: The costimulatory receptor OX40 (CD134) was targeted by ivuxolimab, a fully human IgG2 agonistic monoclonal antibody. Intravenous ivuxolimab was administered to patients every 2 weeks at six dose levels: 0.01, 0.1, 0.3, 1.5, 3 and 10 mg/kg. Of the roughly 54 patients in dose escalation, 19 had hepatocellular carcinoma, around 15 had melanoma, 9 had renal cell carcinoma and 9 had head and neck cancer. A male proportion of under 85% and a mean age of 60 years, ranging from 23 to 79, were recorded for the dose-escalation cohort. Patients were allowed to have had prior anti-PD-1, anti-PD-L1 or anti-CTLA-4 therapy, and around two fifths of the dose-escalation patients had been treated with checkpoint inhibitors. Partial responses occurred in three dose-escalation patients, of whom one had hepatocellular carcinoma and two had cutaneous melanoma. The point of sequencing TCRbeta in the periphery was to test whether ivuxolimab changed TCR sequence diversity and drove clonal T-cell expansion. The monotherapy dose-escalation portion (N = 52 patients) of the phase I ivuxolimab trial is reported in the paper.

Details on this clone: What antigen it recognizes has not been identified. No base qualities exist here, and no much larger clone lies one base off it. Other DNA variants within this sample encode the same CDR3.

The trial excluded patients who had a history of autoimmune disease or were on systemic immunosuppression. Peripheral blood for TCR sequencing was drawn from every dose cohort at baseline, at cycle 4 day 1 and at cycle 7 day 1. The samples were taken from a phase I, first-in-human, multicenter, open-label dose-escalation trial of ivuxolimab. Adults with locally advanced or metastatic head and neck squamous cell, hepatocellular, melanoma or renal cell carcinoma were enrolled in the trial. CD4+ and CD8+ T cells were sorted separately from peripheral blood before TCR sequencing. As encoded in the germline V gene, CDR1 is SGHRS while CDR2 is YFSETQ. At the junction V is shortened by 0 bases and J by 0 bases, with 7 bases in between. Reading from cysteine to phenylalanine, the CDR3 counts 15 amino acids. The entry retains the CDR3 DNA only, 45 bases that are in frame from base 1. For sequencing of the TCRbeta CDR3 region, genomic DNA was extracted from the sorted cells. The immunoSEQ Assay was used for sequencing of TCRbeta CDR3 regions. The table was pulled from immuneACCESS by TCRdb, which kept in-frame rearrangements only. Such tables lose some clones; where checked, under half of the loss comes from unresolved V genes, and the rest has no known cause. Recorded for this sample are about 70,000 clones; about 82% of them occurred a single time. In total, the top ten clones hold less than 8% of the sample.

General findings and caveats noted by the study authors: Antigen specificity was not determined for the clonally expanded peripheral T cells. In the 0.1-3.0 mg/kg groups, partial responders were among the patients with the lowest normalized peripheral clonal expansion, particularly in CD8+ T cells. After ivuxolimab, CD8+ T cells had more expanded clones than CD4+ T cells on average. At doses of 0.1 to 3.0 mg/kg, clonal expansion of both CD4+ and CD8+ blood T cells was observed from baseline to week 6. Low levels of normalized T-cell clonal expansion were also seen in some nonresponding patients.

The TCR was taken from an adult with an advanced solid tumor such as melanoma, head and neck, liver or kidney cancer. The V and J segments used are TRBV5-1 and TRBJ2-1; D gene: possibly TRBD2, on 6 matching bases. Sequences were derived from CD4+ or CD8+ T cells sorted from blood, sampled in a trial of the OX40 agonist ivuxolimab. The CDR3 corresponds to CASSLVGGSYNEQFF. Here is the DNA: TGCGCCAGCAGCTTGGTGGGGGGCTCCTACAATGAGCAGTTCTTC. When the CDR3 is completed using the reference TRBV5-1 and TRBJ2-1 genes on either side, the full variable domain is KAGVTQTPRYLIKTRGQQVTLSCSPISGHRSVSWYQQTPGQGLQFLFEYFSETQRNKGNFPGRFSGRQFSNSRSEMNVSTLELGDSALYLCASSLVGGSYNEQFFGPGTRLTVL.